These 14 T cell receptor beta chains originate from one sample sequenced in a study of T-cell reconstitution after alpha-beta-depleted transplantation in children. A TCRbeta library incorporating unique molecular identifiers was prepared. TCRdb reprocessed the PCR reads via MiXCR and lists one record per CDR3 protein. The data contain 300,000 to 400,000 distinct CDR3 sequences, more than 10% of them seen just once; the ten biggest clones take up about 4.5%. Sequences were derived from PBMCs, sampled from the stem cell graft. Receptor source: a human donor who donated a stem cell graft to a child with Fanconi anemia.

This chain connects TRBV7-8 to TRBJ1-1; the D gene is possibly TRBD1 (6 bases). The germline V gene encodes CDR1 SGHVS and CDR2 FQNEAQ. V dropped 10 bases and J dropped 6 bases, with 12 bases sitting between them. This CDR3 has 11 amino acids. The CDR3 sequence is CAIGQYSEAFF. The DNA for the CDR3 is TGTGCCATTGGACAGTACTCTGAAGCTTTCTTT.

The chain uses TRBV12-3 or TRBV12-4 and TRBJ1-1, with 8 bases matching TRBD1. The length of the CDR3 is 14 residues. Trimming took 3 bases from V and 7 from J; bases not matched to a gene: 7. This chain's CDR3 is CASSFRQGAIEAFF. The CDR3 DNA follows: TGTGCCAGCAGTTTCAGGCAGGGGGCAATTGAAGCTTTCTTT.

The CDR3, as DNA: TGTGCCAGCAGTATTTCAGGGGCTGGCCAGCCCCAGCATTTT. Protein: CASSISGAGQPQHF. The chain is built from TRBV12-3 or TRBV12-4 and TRBJ1-5; a weak D match, TRBD1 (6 bases). The CDR3 consists of 14 residues. Trimming stripped 5 bases from V and 7 bases from J, with 15 bases between.

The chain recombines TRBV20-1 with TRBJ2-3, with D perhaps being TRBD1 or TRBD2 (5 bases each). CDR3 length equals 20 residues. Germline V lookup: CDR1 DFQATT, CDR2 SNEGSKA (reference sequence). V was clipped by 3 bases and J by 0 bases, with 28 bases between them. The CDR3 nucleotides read TGCAGTGCTAGGGACCCTTTGTTATGGGACGGAGCTACTAGCACAGATACGCAGTATTTT. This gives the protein CSARDPLLWDGATSTDTQYF.

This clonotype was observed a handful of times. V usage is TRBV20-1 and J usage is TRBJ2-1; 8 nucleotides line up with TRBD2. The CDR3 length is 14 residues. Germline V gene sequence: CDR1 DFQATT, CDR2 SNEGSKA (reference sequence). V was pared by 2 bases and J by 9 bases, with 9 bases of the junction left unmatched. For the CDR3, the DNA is TGCAGTGCTAGAATGAGTAGCGGGGTTGGTGAGCAGTTCTTC. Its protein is CSARMSSGVGEQFF.

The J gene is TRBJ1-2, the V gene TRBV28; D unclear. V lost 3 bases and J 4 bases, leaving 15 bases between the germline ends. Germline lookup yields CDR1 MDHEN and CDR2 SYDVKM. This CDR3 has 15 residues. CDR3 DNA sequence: TGTGCCAGCAGTTTCGGCGCGTGGGCCTCCTATGGCTACACCTTC. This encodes CASSFGAWASYGYTF.

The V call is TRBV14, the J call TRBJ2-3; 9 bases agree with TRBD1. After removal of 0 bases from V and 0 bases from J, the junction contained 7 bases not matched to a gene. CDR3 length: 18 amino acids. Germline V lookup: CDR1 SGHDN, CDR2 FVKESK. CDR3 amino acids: CASSQDVTGGWSTDTQYF. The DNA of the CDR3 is TGTGCCAGCAGCCAAGATGTGACAGGGGGTTGGAGCACAGATACGCAGTATTTT.

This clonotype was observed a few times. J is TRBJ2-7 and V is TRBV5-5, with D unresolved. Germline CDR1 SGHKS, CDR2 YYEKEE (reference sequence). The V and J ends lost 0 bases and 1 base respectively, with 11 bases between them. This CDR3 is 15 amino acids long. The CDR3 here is CASSLVSLPSYEQYV. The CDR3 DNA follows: TGTGCCAGCAGCTTGGTGAGTTTACCGTCCTACGAGCAGTACGTC.

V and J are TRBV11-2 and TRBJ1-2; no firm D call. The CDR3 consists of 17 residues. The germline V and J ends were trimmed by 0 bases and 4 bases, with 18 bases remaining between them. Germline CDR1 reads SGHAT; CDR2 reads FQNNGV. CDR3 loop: CASSLDPADGDSYGYTF. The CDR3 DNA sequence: TGTGCCAGCAGCTTAGATCCAGCTGACGGAGATAGCTATGGCTACACCTTC.

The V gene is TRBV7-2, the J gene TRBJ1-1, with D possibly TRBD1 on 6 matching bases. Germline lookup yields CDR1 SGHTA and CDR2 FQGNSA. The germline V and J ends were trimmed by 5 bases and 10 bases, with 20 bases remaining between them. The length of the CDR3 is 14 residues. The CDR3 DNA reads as TGTGCCAGCAGCGCAGCGGGACACGCTATGGGAGCTTTCTTT. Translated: CASSAAGHAMGAFF.

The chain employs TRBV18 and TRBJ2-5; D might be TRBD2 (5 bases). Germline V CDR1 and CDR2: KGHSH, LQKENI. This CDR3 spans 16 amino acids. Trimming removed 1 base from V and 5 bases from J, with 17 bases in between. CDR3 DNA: TGTGCCAGCTCACCACTAGGACTTTCCGACCCGGAGACCCAGTACTTC. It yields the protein CASSPLGLSDPETQYF.

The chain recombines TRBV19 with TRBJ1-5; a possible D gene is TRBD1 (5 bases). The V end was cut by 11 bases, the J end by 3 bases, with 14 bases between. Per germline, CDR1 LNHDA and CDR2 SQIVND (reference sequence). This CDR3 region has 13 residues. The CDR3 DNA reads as TGTGCCTCCCAGGAGGGGAACAATCAGCCCCAGCATTTT. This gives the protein CASQEGNNQPQHF.

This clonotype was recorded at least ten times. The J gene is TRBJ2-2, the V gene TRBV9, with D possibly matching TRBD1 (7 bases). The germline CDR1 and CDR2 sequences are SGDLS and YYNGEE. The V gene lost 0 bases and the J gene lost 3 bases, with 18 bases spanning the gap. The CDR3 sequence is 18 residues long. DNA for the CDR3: TGTGCCAGCAGCGTAGCTTTCGGGCAGGGGGGACACACCGGGGAGCTGTTTTTT. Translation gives CASSVAFGQGGHTGELFF.

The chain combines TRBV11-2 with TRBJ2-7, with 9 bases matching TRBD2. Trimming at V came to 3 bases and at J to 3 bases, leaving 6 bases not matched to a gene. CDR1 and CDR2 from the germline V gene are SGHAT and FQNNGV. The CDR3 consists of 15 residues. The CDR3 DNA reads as TGTGCCAGCAGCTTTGAGGGTAGCGGGGGCTACGAGCAGTACGTC. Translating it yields CASSFEGSGGYEQYV.